This T cell receptor (beta chain) was obtained from a study of T cell responses to AZD1222 COVID-19 vaccine. Profiling relied on immunoSEQ multiplex PCR, and the TCRdb table lists in-frame clones only, not all of them. The data contain 150,000 to 200,000 clones, about 90% of them singletons. Study outcomes and limitations: White British people made up most donors, females outnumbered males, and clonal diversity was possibly underestimated. Reportedly, nearly half of unique spike TCRs recognized epitopes outside B.1.351/B.1.1.7 mutations. The CD4 TCRs associated with vaccination extended across spike and predominated at 160-218 and 743-854. Spike-specific TCR breadth and depth grew following two AZD1222 doses.

As for this clone: No antigen is known for it.

This specimen was peripheral blood, taken on day 0 of AZD1222 vaccination. This TCR was recovered from an adult in good health.

Here the CDR3 reads CASSPGLHTDTQYF. CDR3 DNA: TGTGCCAGCAGCCCGGGACTCCACACAGATACGCAGTATTTT. V and J are TRBV11-2 and TRBJ2-3; possible D gene TRBD2, 6 bases. V was cut by 5 bases and J by 2 bases, with 11 bases left in between. This CDR3 contains 14 residues. Germline-derived CDR1 and CDR2 are SGHAT and FQNNGV.